The 31 T cell receptor beta chains below all came from one sample that was sequenced in a study of T cell responses to AZD1222 COVID-19 vaccine. Assay used: immunoSEQ multiplex PCR; TCRdb lists only in-frame clones, some missing. The sample shows around 100,000 clones, 86% of them seen only once. Sequenced material: peripheral blood, taken 28 days after the second dose of the MenACWY control vaccine. These receptors were taken from an adult who received the MenACWY meningococcal vaccine as a control.

The V call is TRBV7-8, the J call TRBJ1-1; tentatively, D is TRBD1 (6 bases). Germline CDR1 reads SGHVS; CDR2 reads FQNEAQ. The CDR3 contains 16 residues. V was cut by 1 base and J by 4 bases, with 16 bases left in between. CDR3 bases: TGTGCCAGCAGCTTAGTGGGGGGCGCGAAGCTCACTGAAGCTTTCTTT. Its protein product is CASSLVGGAKLTEAFF.

The chain couples TRBV19 to TRBJ1-6; 7 bases agree with TRBD1. J lost 0 bases, V lost 2 bases, and 13 bases had no gene match. CDR1 and CDR2 (germline): LNHDA, SQIVND (reference sequence). The CDR3 length is 20 residues. The CDR3 sequence is CASSIRFGQVQGSYNSPLHF. The CDR3 DNA follows: TGTGCCAGTAGTATAAGATTTGGACAGGTCCAAGGCTCCTATAATTCACCCCTCCACTTT.

CDR3 in amino acids: CASSAGTNSNSPLHF. The CDR3 DNA is TGTGCCAGCAGCGCCGGGACAAATAGTAATTCACCCCTCCACTTT. The chain uses TRBV9 and TRBJ1-6, with D possibly matching TRBD1 (6 bases). The CDR3 length is 15 residues. The V and J ends lost 3 bases and 6 bases respectively, with 13 bases between them. Per the germline V gene, CDR1 is SGDLS and CDR2 is YYNGEE.

The chain recombines TRBV11-2 with TRBJ2-7, with D hard to call. V was clipped by 3 bases and J by 9 bases, with 12 bases between them. Germline-derived CDR1 and CDR2 are SGHAT and FQNNGV. The CDR3 is made up of 12 amino acids. In DNA, the CDR3 is TGTGCCAGCAGCTTTACGATCTCGGGGCAGTACTTC. It specifies CASSFTISGQYF.

CDR3 DNA: TGTGCCAGCAGTGACCTTGGGACGACGGAAAAACTGTTTTTT. Amino acid sequence: CASSDLGTTEKLFF. The chain employs TRBV2 and TRBJ1-4; a possible D gene is TRBD1 (5 bases). CDR3 length equals 14 residues. Trimming removed 3 bases at V and 8 bases at J, with 13 bases between. CDR1 and CDR2 from the germline V gene are SNHLY and FYNNEI.

This clone has only a few counts. The chain has TRBV3-1 (or the pseudogene TRBV3-2) and TRBJ2-7, with no clear D. V gave up 5 bases and J gave up 1 base, with 9 bases separating them. The CDR3 is made up of 13 amino acids. CDR1 is LGHDT, CDR2 YNNKEL, per germline (reference sequence). In DNA, the CDR3 is TGTGCCAGCAGCTCCGTTCGGTCCTACGAGCAGTACTTC. This codes for CASSSVRSYEQYF.

The chain employs TRBV7-9 and TRBJ1-1; D is possibly TRBD1 (6 bases). The CDR3 covers 11 residues. The germline gives CDR1 SEHNR, CDR2 FQNEAQ (reference sequence). The CDR3 here is CALQGNTEAFF. As DNA, the CDR3 is TGTGCTTTACAGGGGAACACTGAAGCTTTCTTT.

The rearrangement uses TRBV5-1 and TRBJ2-3; no firm D call. The V gene lost 4 bases and the J gene lost 4 bases, with 19 bases spanning the gap. The CDR3 extends over 16 amino acids. Germline V gives CDR1 SGHRS, CDR2 YFSETQ. The CDR3 DNA follows: TGCGCCAGCAGCCCCATAAGGGCCCAATGGGCAGATACGCAGTATTTT. Protein sequence: CASSPIRAQWADTQYF.

This clone appeared a single time. This chain links TRBV28 with TRBJ2-7, with D perhaps given as TRBD1 or TRBD2 (5 bases each). V was cut by 3 bases and J by 2 bases, with 11 bases left in between. Looked up from germline, CDR1 is MDHEN and CDR2 is SYDVKM. The CDR3 is 14 amino acids. CDR3 sequence reads: CASSFSGSAYEQYF. The CDR3 nucleotides are TGTGCCAGCAGTTTTTCAGGGAGCGCCTACGAGCAGTACTTC.

The table lists this clone with a few counts. V is TRBV30 and J is TRBJ1-1, with D possibly being TRBD1 (6 bases). Trimming stripped 4 bases from V and 1 base from J, with 16 bases between. The CDR3 length is 15 residues. In germline, CDR1 is GTSNPN, CDR2 SVGIG (reference sequence). DNA of the CDR3: TGTGCCTGGAATAGGCAGGGGAAGGGGAACACTGAAGCTTTCTTT. This codes for CAWNRQGKGNTEAFF.

The rearrangement joins TRBV2 to TRBJ2-5; D is possibly TRBD2 (6 bases). Germline-derived CDR1 and CDR2 are SNHLY and FYNNEI. Between the trimmed V and J ends, which lost 6 bases and 1 base, there was a span of 15 bases. This CDR3 region has 15 residues. In DNA form, the CDR3 reads TGTGCCAGCAGCGGTCTTCGGGGAGGCCAAGAGACCCAGTACTTC. Translation gives CASSGLRGGQETQYF.

This clone came up a few times. In the same sample, other DNA sequences code for this CDR3. The chain is built from TRBV5-1 and TRBJ2-5; D not resolved. Per germline, CDR1 SGHRS and CDR2 YFSETQ. The V and J ends lost 2 bases and 3 bases respectively, with 2 bases between them. CDR3 size: 11 residues. The chain's CDR3 is CASSFEETQYF. In DNA form, the CDR3 reads TGCGCCAGCAGCTTTGAAGAGACCCAGTACTTC.

This chain joins TRBV6-5 and TRBJ2-1, with TRBD1 matching 8 bases. V lost 7 bases, J lost 10 bases, and 9 bases stayed unmatched. The germline V gene has CDR1 MNHEY and CDR2 SVGAGI. The CDR3 runs 13 residues. The CDR3 sequence: CASKRTGKGEQFF. CDR3 in DNA: TGTGCCAGCAAAAGGACAGGGAAAGGAGAGCAGTTCTTC.

This chain's CDR3 is CASRGPRGYTF. The CDR3 coding sequence is TGTGCCAGCAGGGGGCCGAGGGGCTACACCTTC. This chain connects TRBV28 to TRBJ1-2; tentatively, D is TRBD1 (5 bases). Germline V lookup: CDR1 MDHEN, CDR2 SYDVKM. The CDR3 loop spans 11 amino acids. Deletions cut 6 bases from V and 8 bases from J, with 10 bases between.

This chain links TRBV3-1 (or the pseudogene TRBV3-2) with TRBJ1-2; D might be TRBD1 (6 bases). The germline V and J ends were trimmed by 5 bases and 7 bases, with 20 bases remaining between them. The germline V gene has CDR1 LGHDT and CDR2 YNNKEL (reference sequence). The CDR3 length is 15 residues. CDR3 bases: TGTGCCAGCAGCGAAGGGATTGGGGGCAGCGGTGGCTACACCTTC. Amino acids: CASSEGIGGSGGYTF.

The chain carries TRBV7-9 and TRBJ1-2; no firm D call. Germline loops: CDR1 SEHNR, CDR2 FQNEAQ (reference sequence). The V and J ends lost 2 bases and 0 bases respectively, with 10 bases between them. The CDR3 has 15 amino acids. The CDR3 nucleotides read TGTGCCAGCAGCTTAAGTCGGGGAACTAACTATGGCTACACCTTC. This sequence encodes CASSLSRGTNYGYTF.

In DNA form, the CDR3 reads TGCGCCAGCAGCCCGAAGATAGGACGCGTGGGTTTCAAAAACATTCAGTACTTC. Its protein is CASSPKIGRVGFKNIQYF. J is TRBJ2-4 and V is TRBV23-1; no clear D gene. TRBV23-1 is filed as an ORF, its function uncertain. This CDR3 has 18 residues. V gave up 6 bases and J gave up 3 bases, with 24 bases separating them.

The genes are TRBV12-3 or TRBV12-4 and TRBJ2-7, with D hard to call. V was trimmed by 2 bases and J by 5 bases, leaving 10 bases between them. The CDR3 loop spans 13 amino acids. The CDR3 DNA follows: TGTGCCAGCAGTTTAAGGAGTTTCGACGAGCAGTACTTC. Its protein is CASSLRSFDEQYF.

J is TRBJ1-2 and V is TRBV3-1 (or the pseudogene TRBV3-2), with D perhaps matching TRBD1 (5 bases). Trimming took 1 base from V and 4 from J, leaving 10 bases between them. CDR3 length: 14 residues. The germline gives CDR1 LGHDT, CDR2 YNNKEL (reference sequence). In DNA, the CDR3 is TGTGCCAGCAGCCAAGGGTCAGGGACCTATGGCTACACCTTC. Amino acid sequence: CASSQGSGTYGYTF.

The chain joins TRBV29-1 to TRBJ1-2; the D is unclear. Trimming took off 4 bases at V and 4 bases at J, with 13 bases between the two ends. CDR1 SQVTM and CDR2 ANQGSEA come from the germline V gene. CDR3 length: 13 amino acids. The CDR3 region is CSVVRDARYGYTF. The DNA of the CDR3 is TGCAGCGTTGTTCGGGATGCCCGCTATGGCTACACCTTC.

V usage is TRBV11-2 and J usage is TRBJ2-5; D gene uncertain. The germline V gene encodes CDR1 SGHAT and CDR2 FQNNGV. Trimming shortened V by 2 bases and J by 6 bases, and 1 base separated the two germline ends. CDR3 length: 10 residues. The CDR3 DNA is TGTGCCAGCAGCTTACAGACCCAGTACTTC. It specifies CASSLQTQYF.

J is TRBJ1-4 and V is TRBV5-6; D is unresolved. V lost 2 bases to trimming and J lost 8 bases, with 13 bases between them. Per the germline V gene, CDR1 is SGHDT and CDR2 is YYEEEE. The CDR3 length is 14 residues. CDR3: CASSLGPGLEKLFF. CDR3 coding DNA: TGTGCCAGCAGCTTAGGCCCGGGATTGGAAAAACTGTTTTTT.

This rearrangement joins TRBV7-2 to TRBJ2-7, with D possibly TRBD1 on 5 matching bases. Germline V gene lookup returns CDR1 SGHTA and CDR2 FQGNSA. The CDR3 length is 15 residues. The germline V and J ends were trimmed by 5 bases and 4 bases, with 18 bases remaining between them. The CDR3 region is CASSPSNRFRYEQYF. The CDR3 nucleotides are TGTGCCAGCAGCCCGAGCAACAGGTTTAGGTACGAGCAGTACTTC.

The chain uses TRBV3-1 (or the pseudogene TRBV3-2) and TRBJ2-7; tentative D call: TRBD1 (6 bases). V lost 2 bases to trimming and J lost 2 bases, with 16 bases between them. The CDR3 spans 16 residues. Germline CDR1 LGHDT, CDR2 YNNKEL (reference sequence). The CDR3 loop is CASSQIHTGQTYEQYF. The CDR3 DNA sequence: TGTGCCAGCAGCCAAATTCATACTGGACAGACCTACGAGCAGTACTTC.

V is TRBV5-6 and J is TRBJ2-5; weak D call: TRBD2 (6 bases). Deletions cut 1 base from V and 4 bases from J, with 14 bases between. Germline CDR1 SGHDT, CDR2 YYEEEE. This CDR3 is 15 amino acids long. In DNA form, the CDR3 reads TGTGCCAGCAGCTTGAAAAGACTAGGTTCAGAGACCCAGTACTTC. Amino acids: CASSLKRLGSETQYF.

V usage is TRBV6-2 or TRBV6-3 and J usage is TRBJ1-2; no firm D call. Germline V gene lookup returns CDR1 MNHEY and CDR2 SVGEGT. Trimming took off 4 bases at V and 4 bases at J, with 13 bases between the two ends. The CDR3 consists of 14 residues. CDR3 in DNA: TGTGCCAGCAGTTCCCAAGCAGCGGGCTATGGCTACACCTTC. Protein: CASSSQAAGYGYTF.

The chain combines TRBV19 with TRBJ2-6, with D possibly being TRBD1 (7 bases). There are 20 residues in the CDR3. Germline loops: CDR1 LNHDA, CDR2 SQIVND (reference sequence). Trimming cost V 0 bases and J 0 bases, with 18 bases left between them. The CDR3, as DNA: TGTGCCAGTAGTATAGATCTAGGAGGGACAGCGAGCTCTGGGGCCAACGTCCTGACTTTC. This codes for CASSIDLGGTASSGANVLTF.

The chain links TRBV9 to TRBJ2-7; possible D gene TRBD1, 5 bases. CDR1 and CDR2 (germline): SGDLS, YYNGEE. Trimming left V 3 bases short and J 3 bases short, with 7 bases between. The CDR3 runs 12 residues. For the CDR3, the DNA is TGTGCCAGCAGCGCCGACAGCTACGAGCAGTACTTC. Its translation is CASSADSYEQYF.

V gene TRBV21-1 combines with J gene TRBJ1-2. TRBV21-1 is a documented pseudogene. This CDR3 comprises 13 residues. The CDR3 protein is CASSYGRLYGYTF. The CDR3 DNA is TGTGCCAGTAGCTACGGCCGGCTTTATGGCTACACCTTC.

This clone was seen once. V is TRBV5-1 and J is TRBJ2-5, with TRBD2 identical over 9 bases. Germline-derived CDR1 and CDR2 are SGHRS and YFSETQ. This CDR3 has 17 residues. With 0 bases clipped from V and 5 bases from J, the junction kept 11 bases outside the gene matches. This CDR3 is CASSLGWTSDRGETQYF. CDR3 coding DNA: TGCGCCAGCAGCTTGGGATGGACTAGCGATCGCGGCGAGACCCAGTACTTC. Filled out from reference TRBV5-1 and TRBJ2-5, the complete variable domain reads KAGVTQTPRYLIKTRGQQVTLSCSPISGHRSVSWYQQTPGQGLQFLFEYFSETQRNKGNFPGRFSGRQFSNSRSEMNVSTLELGDSALYLCASSLGWTSDRGETQYFGPGTRLLVL.

The V call is TRBV11-2, the J call TRBJ2-3; D is possibly TRBD2 (6 bases). The CDR3 totals 15 residues. V was clipped by 0 bases and J by 6 bases, with 13 bases between them. Germline values: CDR1 SGHAT, CDR2 FQNNGV. The CDR3 nucleotides read TGTGCCAGCAGCTTAGAGGCGGGGTGGGGGGATACGCAGTATTTT. Protein: CASSLEAGWGDTQYF.